This TCR beta chain was observed in a study of cytomegalovirus exposure and HLA in healthy donors. Study-level background: Earlier results showed 120 million or so unique TCR beta sequences derived from approximately 170 million T cells. Study-level points and caveats: Being productive about 87% or about 30% of the time was typical of most TCR beta V segments in an earlier analysis. Three CMV-associated chains proved CMV antigen-specific in vitro. Later analysis indicated greater clonal expansion among HLA-associated TCR beta chains than among equally common other chains.

Primers for the PCR totalled 60 Vbeta and 13 Jbeta. Clones were sequenced by immunoSEQ multiplex PCR, and TCRdb holds only the in-frame ones, with some missing. The table shows about 160,000 clones, with around four fifths occurring only once. This clone was seen once. What it recognizes is unknown. Looked up from germline, CDR1 is KGHSH and CDR2 is LQKENI. The CDR3 length is 14 residues. V lost 4 bases to trimming and J lost 0 bases, with 10 bases between them. Material for sequencing was PBMCs. The chain carries TRBV18 and TRBJ2-7; TRBD1 might be the D (6 bases). The sequence came from a woman between 50 and 59 years old in good health and CMV-seropositive. The CDR3 nucleotides are TGTGCCAGCTCACGGGACACTAACTCCTACGAGCAGTACTTC. It encodes CASSRDTNSYEQYF.